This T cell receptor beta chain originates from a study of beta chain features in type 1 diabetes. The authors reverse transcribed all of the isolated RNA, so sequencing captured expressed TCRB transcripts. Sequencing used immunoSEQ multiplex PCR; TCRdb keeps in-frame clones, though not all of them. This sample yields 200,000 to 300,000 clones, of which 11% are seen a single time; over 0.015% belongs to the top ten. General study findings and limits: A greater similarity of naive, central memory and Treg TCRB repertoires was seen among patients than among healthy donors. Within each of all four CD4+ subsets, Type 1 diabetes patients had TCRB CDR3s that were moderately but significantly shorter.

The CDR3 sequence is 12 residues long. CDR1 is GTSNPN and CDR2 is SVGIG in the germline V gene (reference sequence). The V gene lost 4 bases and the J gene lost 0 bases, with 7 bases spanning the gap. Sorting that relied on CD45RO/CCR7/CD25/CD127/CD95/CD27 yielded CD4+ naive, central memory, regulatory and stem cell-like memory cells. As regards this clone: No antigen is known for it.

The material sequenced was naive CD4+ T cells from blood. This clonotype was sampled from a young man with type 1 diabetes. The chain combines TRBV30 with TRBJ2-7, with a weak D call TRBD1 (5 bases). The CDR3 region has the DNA TGTGCCTGGACCAGGGACTCCTACGAGCAGTACTTC. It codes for CAWTRDSYEQYF.